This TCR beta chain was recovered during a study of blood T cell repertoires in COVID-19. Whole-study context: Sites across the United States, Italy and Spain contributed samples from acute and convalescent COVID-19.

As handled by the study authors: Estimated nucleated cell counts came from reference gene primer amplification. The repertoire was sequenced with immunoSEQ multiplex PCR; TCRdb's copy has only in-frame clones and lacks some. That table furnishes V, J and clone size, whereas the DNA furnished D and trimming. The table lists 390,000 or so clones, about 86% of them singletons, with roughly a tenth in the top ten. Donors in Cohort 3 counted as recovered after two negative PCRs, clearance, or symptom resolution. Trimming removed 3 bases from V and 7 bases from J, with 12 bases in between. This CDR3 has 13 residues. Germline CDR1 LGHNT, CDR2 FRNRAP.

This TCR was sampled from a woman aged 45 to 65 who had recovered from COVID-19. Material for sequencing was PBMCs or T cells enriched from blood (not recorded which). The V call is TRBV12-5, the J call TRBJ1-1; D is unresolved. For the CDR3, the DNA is TGTGCTAGTGGTTTATTGGGAGGGAGTGAAGCTTTCTTT. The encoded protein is CASGLLGGSEAFF.